Described below is a single TCR beta chain sequence and its context. A Seattle source enrolled patients during active infection and followed them longitudinally. Original processing notes: Amplification of reference gene primers was used by the study to estimate nucleated cell counts. Sequenced by immunoSEQ multiplex PCR; TCRdb stores in-frame clones only, minus some. From that table come the V and J calls and clone size; the DNA was used to work out D and trimming. The sample carries approximately 190,000 clones, about four fifths recorded once. The data originate from a study of blood T cell repertoires in COVID-19. Study in general: Both acute and convalescent COVID-19 samples were obtained from the United States, Italy and Spain. PBMCs, B-cell-depleted T cells, or T cells provided the cDNA or gDNA that made up the material.

The TCR originated in a woman aged 60-70 years with COVID-19, enrolled during active disease. The sequencing input was peripheral blood.

The CDR3, as DNA: TGCAGCGTGGGACAGGACTACAATGAGCAGTTCTTC. Protein: CSVGQDYNEQFF. The chain employs TRBV29-1 and TRBJ2-1; 8 nucleotides align to TRBD1. CDR1 and CDR2 (germline): SQVTM, ANQGSEA. The CDR3 contains 12 residues. After removal of 6 bases from V and 3 bases from J, the junction contained 1 base not matched to a gene.